The TCR beta chain described here comes from a study of T cell repertoires in cytomegalovirus infection. Overall study: Public TCR beta signatures indicated both CMV infection and matching HLA type.

Looked up from germline, CDR1 is SEHNR and CDR2 is FQNEAQ (reference sequence). CDR3 length: 14 residues. V lost 2 bases to trimming and J lost 5 bases, with 11 bases between them. TCRdb itself ran the reads through MiXCR, one entry per CDR3 protein. The table lists about 900,000 distinct CDR3 sequences, less than 40% of them singletons. Study-level findings and limits: Across the ex vivo response, the dominant clonotypes were HLA-C-restricted CMV-specific TCR beta clonotypes.

This clonotype showed up just a few times. What it recognizes is unknown. The sample was cultured CD8+ T cells from PBMCs, taken from culture after CMV antigen stimulation. V and J are TRBV7-9 and TRBJ2-3; D unclear. This receptor was obtained from a human donor in good health (CMV status not recorded). Some clones in this sample may be carry-over from other donors' samples. The CDR3: CASSLTTMGDTQYF. Here the CDR3 DNA reads TGTGCCAGCAGCTTAACGACGATGGGAGATACGCAGTATTTT.